The 11 T cell receptor beta chains listed next were all sequenced from one sample in a study of graft-versus-host responses after intestinal transplantation. These receptors have no identified antigens. Libraries were prepared by immunoSEQ multiplex PCR; TCRdb keeps only in-frame clonotypes and omits some of them. Altogether about 85,000 clones are present, roughly 80% being singletons, with the ten largest covering 0.83%. Material: unstimulated CD4+ T cells sorted from spleen or lymph node cells, obtained before intestinal transplant. The receptor set was obtained from a human donor who received an intestinal transplant.

The chain combines TRBV28 with TRBJ2-7; weak D call: TRBD1 (5 bases). The CDR3 extends over 14 amino acids. CDR1 is MDHEN, CDR2 SYDVKM, per germline. V was shortened by 6 bases and J by 5 bases, with 17 bases between the two germline ends. The CDR3 DNA reads TGTGCCAGCAGCAATCAGGGAAAAAAGAACGAGCAGTACTTC. Its protein is CASSNQGKKNEQYF.

The chain is built from TRBV9 and TRBJ2-2; TRBD1 matches 9 bases. J lost 3 bases, V lost 6 bases, and 3 bases had no gene match. The CDR3 has 14 amino acids. Germline V CDR1 and CDR2: SGDLS, YYNGEE. This CDR3 is CASKQGADTGELFF. Here the CDR3 DNA reads TGTGCCAGCAAACAGGGGGCGGACACCGGGGAGCTGTTTTTT.

CDR3 coding DNA: TGCGCCAGCAGCCCGGACAGGGTGGACACCATATATTTT. This encodes CASSPDRVDTIYF. The chain couples TRBV5-1 to TRBJ1-3; 8 nucleotides align to TRBD1. The CDR3 totals 13 residues. J lost 8 bases, V lost 4 bases, and 5 bases had no gene match. The V gene's germline CDR1 is SGHRS and CDR2 YFSETQ.

This clone came up once. The rearrangement joins TRBV5-1 to TRBJ2-2; 9 bases agree with TRBD1. Germline CDR1 reads SGHRS; CDR2 reads YFSETQ. CDR3 length equals 14 residues. The junction had 4 bases not matched to a gene; V was cut back by 4 bases and J by 6 bases. CDR3 bases: TGCGCCAGCAGCCAACAGGGGGCGGCCGGGGAGCTGTTTTTT. Translated, it gives CASSQQGAAGELFF. Variable domain in full (rest from reference TRBV5-1 and TRBJ2-2): KAGVTQTPRYLIKTRGQQVTLSCSPISGHRSVSWYQQTPGQGLQFLFEYFSETQRNKGNFPGRFSGRQFSNSRSEMNVSTLELGDSALYLCASSQQGAAGELFFGEGSRLTVL.

The genes are TRBV6-6 and TRBJ2-6, with 8 bases matching TRBD2. The germline V gene has CDR1 MNHNY and CDR2 SVGAGI (reference sequence). The V gene end was trimmed by 11 bases and the J gene end by 0 bases; junction bases not matched to a gene: 9. The CDR3 runs to 16 residues. The CDR3 DNA follows: TGTGCCGGAGCGGGGGCCCAAACCTCTGGGGCCAACGTCCTGACTTTC. Translating gives CAGAGAQTSGANVLTF.

This chain links TRBV7-9 with TRBJ2-4, with a tentative D call TRBD2 (5 bases). V gave up 5 bases and J gave up 8 bases, with 16 bases separating them. This CDR3 contains 14 residues. Germline V gene sequence: CDR1 SEHNR, CDR2 FQNEAQ (reference sequence). The CDR3 sequence is CASSPEFKGDIQYF. Written as DNA, the CDR3 is TGTGCCAGCAGCCCCGAGTTCAAGGGAGACATTCAGTACTTC.

This clone was found once. This chain connects TRBV27 to TRBJ1-4; TRBD1 matches 11 bases. V lost 5 bases to trimming and J lost 7 bases; unmatched junction nucleotides: 6. Germline V CDR1 and CDR2: MNHEY, SMNVEV (reference sequence). This CDR3 is 15 amino acids long. Written as DNA, the CDR3 is TGTGCCAGCAGTGAAACCGGGACAGGGGGTGAAAAACTGTTTTTT. Translating it yields CASSETGTGGEKLFF.

This rearrangement joins TRBV5-1 to TRBJ2-7; TRBD1 is a possible D gene (6 bases). The CDR3 consists of 15 residues. V was cut by 0 bases and J by 0 bases, with 10 bases left in between. CDR1 is SGHRS and CDR2 is YFSETQ in the germline V gene. The CDR3 region is CASSLAGRGSYEQYF. The CDR3 DNA follows: TGCGCCAGCAGCTTGGCCGGCAGGGGCTCCTACGAGCAGTACTTC.

The gene calls are TRBV7-8 and TRBJ1-4, with 9 nucleotides matching TRBD1. The CDR3 is made up of 14 amino acids. V shed 2 bases, J shed 7 bases, and the junction held 2 bases outside the gene matches. Germline-derived CDR1 and CDR2 are SGHVS and FQNEAQ. The DNA of the CDR3 is TGTGCCAGCAGCTTAACAGGGGGCGGTGAAAAACTGTTTTTT. Translated: CASSLTGGGEKLFF.

J is TRBJ2-7 and V is TRBV9; 8 bases are shared with TRBD1. The length of the CDR3 is 16 residues. CDR1 and CDR2 from the germline V gene are SGDLS and YYNGEE. V lost 0 bases, J lost 0 bases, and 5 bases stayed unmatched. The CDR3 region is CASSVVRTGSSYEQYF. CDR3 DNA sequence: TGTGCCAGCAGCGTAGTGCGGACAGGGAGCTCCTACGAGCAGTACTTC.

The chain combines TRBV6-1 with TRBJ1-4, with TRBD1 as a possible D gene (6 bases). CDR1 and CDR2 from the germline V gene are MNHNS and SASEGT. The CDR3 contains 14 residues. V shed 6 bases and J shed 0 bases, with 8 bases lying between them. This chain's CDR3 is CASRTGATNEKLFF. DNA for the CDR3: TGTGCCAGCAGGACAGGCGCAACTAATGAAAAACTGTTTTTT.